This TCR beta chain was documented in a study of shared clonotypes between healthy human individuals. Terminally differentiated effector memory CD45RA+ cells were excluded from the naive CD8 cells, which were CD45RO-negative and positively selected for CCR7. As regards this clone: What it binds is not known.

General study findings and limits: Shared across a handful of donors were about 4.8% of the naive CD4 clonotypes. On the whole, naive subsets had larger estimated richness than memory subsets had.

Authors' methods: Filtering differed for immunoSEQ, which gave only junction sequences without quality scores. The protocol was immunoSEQ multiplex PCR, while the TCRdb copy is restricted to in-frame clones and leaves out a portion. V and J calls and clone size follow that table, whereas D and trimming were derived from the DNA. The table has about 820,000 clones, 80% to 95% seen once; the top ten hold nearly 25%. What was sequenced was naive CD8+ T cells sorted from blood. This clonotype originated in a man aged 30 to 45 in good health.

CDR3 sequence (DNA): TGCGCCAGCAGTGAGTCGTTGTGGATATTGAACACTGAAGCTTTCTTT. The encoded protein is CASSESLWILNTEAFF. The genes are TRBV10-1 and TRBJ1-1; D gene unclear. The germline gives CDR1 WNHNN, CDR2 SYGVQD (reference sequence). The CDR3 has 16 amino acids. V was pared by 0 bases and J by 0 bases, with 11 bases between.